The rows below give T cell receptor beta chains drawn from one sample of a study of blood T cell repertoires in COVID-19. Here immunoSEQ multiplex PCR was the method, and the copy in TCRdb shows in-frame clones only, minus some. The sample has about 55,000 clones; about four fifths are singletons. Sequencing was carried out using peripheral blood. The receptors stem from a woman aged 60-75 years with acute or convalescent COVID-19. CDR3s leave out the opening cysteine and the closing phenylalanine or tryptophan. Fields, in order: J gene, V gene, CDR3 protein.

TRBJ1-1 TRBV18 ASSQGLDTEAF
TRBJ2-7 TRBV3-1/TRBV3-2 ASSQVQSPYEQY
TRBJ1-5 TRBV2 ASSRDRGGNQPQH
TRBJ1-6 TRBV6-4 ASSDGGHNSPLH
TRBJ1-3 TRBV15 ATSRGTGKNSGNTIY
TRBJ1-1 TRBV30 AWSATTGGTLRAF
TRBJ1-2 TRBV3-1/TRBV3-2 ASRSRQLIYGYT
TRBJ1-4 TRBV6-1 ASSERGEKLF
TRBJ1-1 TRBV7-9 ASTQGSWSTEAF
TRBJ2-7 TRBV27 ASSFFSGGSYEQY
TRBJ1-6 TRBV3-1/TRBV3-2 ASSGPSYSPLH
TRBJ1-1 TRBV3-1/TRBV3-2 ASSQGAGPTEAF
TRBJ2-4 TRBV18 ASSQTPTENIQY
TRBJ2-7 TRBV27 ASSLLPTGVDKSYEQY
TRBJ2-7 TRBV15 ATSRLVAGAAFYEQY
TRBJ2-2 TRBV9 ASGKRESTGELF
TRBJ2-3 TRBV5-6 ASSRDSSILGTQY
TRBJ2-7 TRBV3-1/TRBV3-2 ASSQDSGQGMWQY
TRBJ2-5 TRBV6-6 ASSYGAVQETQY
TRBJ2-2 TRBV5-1 ASSLNIHGELF
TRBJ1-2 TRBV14 ASSPANYGYT
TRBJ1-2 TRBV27 ASSPLWQAGAGGYT
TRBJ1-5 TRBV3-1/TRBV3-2 ASSQGSDWA
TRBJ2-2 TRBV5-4 ATSPRGLGGRHTGELF
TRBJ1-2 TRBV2 ASSSTESYGYT
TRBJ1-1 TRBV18 ASSPDRGRNTEAF
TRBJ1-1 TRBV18 ASSRVTHTEAF